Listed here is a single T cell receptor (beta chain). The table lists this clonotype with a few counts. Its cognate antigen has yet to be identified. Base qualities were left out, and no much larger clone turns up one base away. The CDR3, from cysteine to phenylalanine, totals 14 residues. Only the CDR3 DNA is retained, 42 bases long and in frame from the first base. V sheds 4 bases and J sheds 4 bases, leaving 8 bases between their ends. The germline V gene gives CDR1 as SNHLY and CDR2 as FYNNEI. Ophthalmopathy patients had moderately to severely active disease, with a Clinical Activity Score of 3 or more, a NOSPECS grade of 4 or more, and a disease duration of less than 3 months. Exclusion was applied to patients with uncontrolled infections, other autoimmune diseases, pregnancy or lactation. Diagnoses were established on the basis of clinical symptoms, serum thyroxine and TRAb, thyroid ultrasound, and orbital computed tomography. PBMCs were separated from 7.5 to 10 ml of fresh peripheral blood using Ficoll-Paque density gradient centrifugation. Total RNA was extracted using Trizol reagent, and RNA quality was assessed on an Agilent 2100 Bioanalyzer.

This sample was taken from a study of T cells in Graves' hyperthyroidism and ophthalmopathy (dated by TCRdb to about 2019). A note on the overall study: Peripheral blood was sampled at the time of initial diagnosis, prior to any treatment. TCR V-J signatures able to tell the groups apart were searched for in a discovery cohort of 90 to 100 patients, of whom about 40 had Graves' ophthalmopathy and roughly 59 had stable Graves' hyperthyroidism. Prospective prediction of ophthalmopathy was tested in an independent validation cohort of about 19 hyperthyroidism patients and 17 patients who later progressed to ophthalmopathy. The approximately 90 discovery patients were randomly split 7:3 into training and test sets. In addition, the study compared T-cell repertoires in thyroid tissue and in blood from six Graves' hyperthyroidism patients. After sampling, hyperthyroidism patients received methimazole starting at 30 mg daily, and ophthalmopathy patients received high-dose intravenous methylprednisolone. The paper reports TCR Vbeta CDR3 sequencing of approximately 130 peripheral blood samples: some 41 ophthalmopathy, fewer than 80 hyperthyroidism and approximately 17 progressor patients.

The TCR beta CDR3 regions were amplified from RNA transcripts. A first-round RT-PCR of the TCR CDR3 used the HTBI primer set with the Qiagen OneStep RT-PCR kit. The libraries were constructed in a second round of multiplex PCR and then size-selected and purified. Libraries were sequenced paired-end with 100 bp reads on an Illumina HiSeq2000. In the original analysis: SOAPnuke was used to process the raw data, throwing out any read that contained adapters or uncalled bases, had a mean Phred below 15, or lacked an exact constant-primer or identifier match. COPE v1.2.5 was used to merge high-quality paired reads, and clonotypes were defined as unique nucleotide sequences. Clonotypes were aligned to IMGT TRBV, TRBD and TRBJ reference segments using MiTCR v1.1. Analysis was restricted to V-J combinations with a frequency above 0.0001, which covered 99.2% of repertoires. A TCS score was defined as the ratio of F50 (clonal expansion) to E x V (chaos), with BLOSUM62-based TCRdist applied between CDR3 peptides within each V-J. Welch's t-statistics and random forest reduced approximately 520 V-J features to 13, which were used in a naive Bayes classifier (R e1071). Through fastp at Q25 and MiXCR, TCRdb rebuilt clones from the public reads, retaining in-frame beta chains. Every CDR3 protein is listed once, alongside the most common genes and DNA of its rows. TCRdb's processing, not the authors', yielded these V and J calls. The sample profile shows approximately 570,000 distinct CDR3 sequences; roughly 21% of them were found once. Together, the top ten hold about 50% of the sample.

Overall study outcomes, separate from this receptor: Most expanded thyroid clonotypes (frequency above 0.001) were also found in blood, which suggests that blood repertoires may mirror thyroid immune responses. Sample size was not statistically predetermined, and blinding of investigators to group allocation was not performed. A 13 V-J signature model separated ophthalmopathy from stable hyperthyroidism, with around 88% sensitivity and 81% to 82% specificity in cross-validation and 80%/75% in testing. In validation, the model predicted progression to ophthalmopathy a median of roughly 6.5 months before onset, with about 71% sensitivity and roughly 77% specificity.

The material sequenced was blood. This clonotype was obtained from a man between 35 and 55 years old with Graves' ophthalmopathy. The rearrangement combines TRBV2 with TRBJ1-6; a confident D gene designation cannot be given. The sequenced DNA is TGTGCCAGCAGTGTCGGACCATATAATTCACCCCTCCACTTT. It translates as CASSVGPYNSPLHF.